A selection of T cell receptor beta chains follows, all from one sample in a study of T cells expressing NK-cell markers. TCRdb derives one entry per CDR3 protein from the 5' RACE reads, leaving out DNA. This repertoire comprises some 140,000 distinct CDR3 sequences; its ten largest clones make up 37%. The material sequenced was blood T cells: a sorted CD56 or NKG2C T cell subset, CD4+ or CD8+ T cells, or bulk PBMC T cells (not recorded which). These receptors all come from a woman in her 50s in good health. The CDR3 runs from the conserved cysteine through the conserved F or W. The order of the fields is J gene, V gene, CDR3 protein.

>TRBJ1-4|TRBV18
CASSPPGPANEKLFF
>TRBJ1-2|TRBV29-1
CSVDGEHGYTF
>TRBJ2-1|TRBV28
CASSPTGTPYNEQFF
>TRBJ1-2|TRBV27
CASSPDPSGGYTF
>TRBJ1-5|TRBV9
CASSVGDVDTLSNQPQHF
>TRBJ2-1|TRBV6-5
CASSYGPTSATYNEQFF
>TRBJ1-5|TRBV19
CASSIDAENQPQHF
>TRBJ2-2|TRBV24-1
CATSAPTSGNTGELFF
>TRBJ1-1|TRBV27
CASSFQAGTLNTEAFF
>TRBJ2-1|TRBV11-2
CASTWGSRDEQFF
>TRBJ2-1|TRBV7-8
CASRSTWRDPYNEQFF
>TRBJ2-6|TRBV30
CAWSDPAGHLSGANVLTF
>TRBJ2-1|TRBV11-3
CASSFYEGGPSKQFF
>TRBJ2-7|TRBV7-9
CASRGDSSYEQYF
>TRBJ2-1|TRBV24-1
CATSGLERLAGGPVNEQFF
>TRBJ2-3|TRBV7-7
CASSLGRSSTDTQYF
>TRBJ2-5|TRBV28
CASTFASSGRAQETQYF
>TRBJ2-2|TRBV20-1
CSARPAGASGELFF
>TRBJ1-1|TRBV27
CASGPQEVNTEAFF
>TRBJ2-2|TRBV12-3/TRBV12-4
CASISEAGQFTGELFF
>TRBJ2-1|TRBV29-1
CSVHSGTGSEQFF
>TRBJ2-2|TRBV7-2
CASALAEAPGELFF
>TRBJ2-5|TRBV3-1
CASSQGAGLAGGQETQYF
>TRBJ2-4|TRBV12-3/TRBV12-4
CASSSTGLAGVAKNIQYF
>TRBJ2-3|TRBV5-5
CASSLLTGTGTHTDTQYF
>TRBJ2-5|TRBV12-5
CASGPLRETQYF
>TRBJ2-6|TRBV12-3/TRBV12-4
CASSFSPGPEAANVLTF
>TRBJ2-5|TRBV6-1
CASTRGVSESVETQYF
>TRBJ2-3|TRBV7-9
CASRLGGFTDTQYF
>TRBJ2-1|TRBV10-3
CAINPSRDRDPMKQFF
>TRBJ2-1|TRBV3-1
CASSQDLVKRTTPYNEQFF
>TRBJ1-5|TRBV7-9
CASSFESFQPQHF
>TRBJ2-2|TRBV27
CASSPPETNTGELFF
>TRBJ1-5|TRBV19
CASNDSNQPQHF
>TRBJ2-5|TRBV6-6
CASSYTADSETQYF
>TRBJ2-5|TRBV5-1
CASSLTSGKGETQYF
>TRBJ2-2|TRBV25-1
CASSEYRRGAGELFF
>TRBJ2-1|TRBV11-2
CASSHEGARLGVNEQFF
>TRBJ2-3|TRBV7-8
CASSLVRAGYISDTQYF
>TRBJ1-2|TRBV7-9
CASSLAPGQGYYGYTF
>TRBJ2-7|TRBV20-1
CSARLAGDISYEQYF
>TRBJ2-1|TRBV6-5
CASSMRLAGVYYEQFF
>TRBJ2-1|TRBV11-3
CASSPRGTGQFF
>TRBJ1-2|TRBV29-1
CSVLGQGADYGYTF
>TRBJ2-1|TRBV20-1
CSALPWGDEQFF
>TRBJ2-1|TRBV12-3/TRBV12-4
CASSSGEGDEQFF
>TRBJ2-1|TRBV20-1
CSARGGDSNNEQFF
>TRBJ2-6|TRBV18
CAIPSGANVLTF
>TRBJ2-1|TRBV3-1
CASSPVRAGGLPVGRNEQFF
>TRBJ1-5|TRBV7-3
CASSLRNMGQYSNQPQHF
>TRBJ2-3|TRBV24-1
CATSDPAASGPFGDTQYF
>TRBJ2-7|TRBV4-2
CASSPLDRGVYEQYF
>TRBJ2-7|TRBV6-6
CASSYSRTSGDYEQYF
>TRBJ2-7|TRBV3-1
CASSQDLRGFQGYEQYF
>TRBJ2-4|TRBV15
CATRGRDSQNIQYF